This record concerns one T cell receptor (beta chain) sequence. It lacks a known antigen. Base quality data are lacking; no much larger clone is found one base away. For sequencing of the TCRbeta CDR3 region, genomic DNA was extracted from the sorted cells. The immunoSEQ Assay was used to sequence the TCRbeta CDR3 regions. TCRdb's version of the immuneACCESS table is confined to in-frame rearrangements and falls short of the full clone set. An unresolved V gene accounts for under half of the shortfall where checked; the remainder is of unknown origin. Present in this sample are tens of thousands of clones, about 86% of which were seen just once. The ten largest clones add up to about 15% of the sample. The data were obtained in a study of OX40 agonist ivuxolimab in advanced cancers. Concerning the study at large: Ivuxolimab, which targeted the costimulatory receptor OX40 (CD134), was an agonistic, fully human IgG2 monoclonal antibody. Peripheral TCRbeta sequencing aimed to test whether ivuxolimab altered TCR sequence diversity and caused clonal T-cell expansion. The paper reports the monotherapy dose-escalation portion (N of about 51 patients) of the phase I ivuxolimab trial. Prior anti-PD-1, anti-PD-L1 or anti-CTLA-4 therapy was permitted, and 35% to 40% of dose-escalation patients had received checkpoint inhibitors. Intravenous ivuxolimab was administered to patients every 2 weeks at six dose levels: 0.01, 0.1, 0.3, 1.5, 3 and 10 mg/kg. Among the approximately 50 dose-escalation patients, some 19 had hepatocellular carcinoma, around 15 melanoma, 9 renal cell carcinoma and 9 head and neck cancer. A male proportion of almost 85% and a mean age of 60 years, ranging from about 23 to 90, were recorded for the dose-escalation cohort. Three dose-escalation patients achieved partial responses, one with hepatocellular carcinoma and two with cutaneous melanoma.

Patients with a history of autoimmune disease or receiving systemic immunosuppression were excluded from the trial. Peripheral blood for TCR sequencing was collected from all dose cohorts at baseline, on cycle 4 day 1, and on cycle 7 day 1. The samples were drawn from a first-in-human, open-label, multicenter phase I dose-escalation trial of ivuxolimab. Adults with locally advanced or metastatic head and neck squamous cell, hepatocellular, melanoma or renal cell carcinoma were enrolled in the trial. CD4+ and CD8+ T cells were sorted separately from peripheral blood before TCR sequencing. The paper's findings and limits, for the study overall: In partial responders in the 0.1-3.0 mg/kg groups, normalized peripheral clonal expansion was found to be among the lowest, especially among CD8+ T cells. After ivuxolimab, expanded clones were on average more numerous among CD8+ T cells than among CD4+ T cells. At doses of 0.1 to 3.0 mg/kg, clonal expansion of both CD4+ and CD8+ blood T cells was observed from baseline to week 6. Low levels of normalized T-cell clonal expansion were also shown by some nonresponding patients. Antigen specificity was not determined for the clonally expanded peripheral T cells.

The CDR3 has 12 amino acids, counting the end cysteine and phenylalanine. Just CDR3 DNA is preserved here, 36 bases in frame from base 1. In the germline V gene, CDR1 corresponds to MGHRA and CDR2 to YSYEKL. The V and J ends are trimmed by 4 bases and 6 bases, leaving 9 bases between them. The sequence links TRBV4-1 to TRBJ1-1; TRBD1 could be the D gene, as 5 bases match. This TCR was recovered from an adult with an advanced solid tumor such as melanoma, head and neck, liver or kidney cancer. The starting material was CD4+ or CD8+ T cells sorted from blood, obtained in a trial of the OX40 agonist ivuxolimab. Here the CDR3 is given as CASSPDSSEAFF. At the DNA level, the sequence is TGCGCCAGCAGCCCCGACAGTTCTGAAGCTTTCTTT.